Below, one T cell receptor beta chain is given with its context. The sample comes from a study of blood T cell repertoires in COVID-19. Across the whole study: Researchers got acute and convalescent COVID-19 samples from the United States, Italy and Spain. Sample material is recorded as cDNA or gDNA derived from T cells, B-cell-depleted T cells, or PBMCs.

Original processing methods: Nucleated cell counts were estimated from reference gene primer amplification. The data were produced by immunoSEQ multiplex PCR, yet TCRdb's version contains in-frame clones alone and is incomplete. Clone size and the V and J calls come from that table; the DNA yielded D and trimming. The sample lists about 210,000 clones; roughly four fifths were seen once. The receptor's source is a middle-aged woman with acute or convalescent COVID-19. The material sequenced was peripheral blood.

The CDR3, as DNA: TGTGCCAGCAGCTTATCGGGGACTAGCTACAATGAGCAGTTCTTC. This sequence encodes CASSLSGTSYNEQFF. This chain joins TRBV11-2 and TRBJ2-1; TRBD2 matches 8 bases. The CDR3 sequence is 15 residues long. Germline values: CDR1 SGHAT, CDR2 FQNNGV. V shed 2 bases and J 3 bases; nucleotides not matched to a gene: 3.